This T cell receptor beta chain was identified during a study of T-cell memory formation after mild COVID-19 (dated by TCRdb to the early 2020s). At the level of the whole study: TCR sequence clusters from the two donors were found to be largely donor specific. Longitudinal TCRalpha and TCRbeta repertoire sequencing tracked T-cell clones expanding and contracting after mild COVID-19 in a couple of donors. Two young, previously healthy adult volunteers, one female and one male, were included in the cohort. General study outcomes and caveats: Whether the second-wave clones peaking on day 37 were SARS-CoV-2 specific was not confirmed. Contracting CD4+ clones were found mainly in CM and EM memory subsets, while CD8+ clones were enriched in EMRA. The detection of some responding clones in pre-infection memory suggests that pre-existing cross-reactive memory T cells joined the SARS-CoV-2 response. The study covered only a couple of mild cases, and larger cohorts including severe cases with pre-infection samples were considered necessary. From day 15 to 85, contracting clones showed balanced CD4/CD8 phenotypes, whereas a second wave of clones that expanded from day 15 to 37 leaned towards CD4+.

This clonotype has a count of ten or more. No antigen is known for it. No base-level quality is on record; no much larger clone is a single base apart. Sequencing took place on an Illumina NovaSeq 6000. cDNA libraries for TCRalpha and TCRbeta were prepared by 5'RACE using constant-segment primers, with sample barcodes and unique molecular identifiers added. Trizol reagent was used to extract RNA from every sample. Library amplification was performed in two PCR steps, and a second sample barcode and Illumina TruSeq adapters were introduced in the second step. Sequencing of libraries was performed on an Illumina NovaSeq with 2 x 150 bp paired-end reads. Under the source paper's analysis protocol: With migec v1.2.7, reads were demultiplexed and then collapsed into UMI-guided consensus sequences. Using mixcr v2.1.11, UMI consensuses were aligned to TRA and TRB V and J templates and then assembled into clonotypes. Expanded or contracted clonotypes were those called significant by both edgeR and NoisET, with noise models trained on biological replicates. For edgeR calls, the thresholds were a false discovery rate-adjusted p below 0.01 and a log2 fold-change of 1. As an exploratory analysis of dynamics, max-normalized trajectories of the 1000 most abundant clonotypes were examined with PCA combined with hierarchical clustering. Separately sequenced CD4+ and CD8+ repertoires were used to assign a CD4 or CD8 phenotype to each responding clone. TCRdb reran the public reads through fastp at Q25 and MiXCR, keeping productive beta chains. Under each unique CDR3 protein, matching rows form one entry showing the most common genes and DNA. The V and J calls come from TCRdb's annotation, not from the publication. Across this sample there are under 450,000 distinct CDR3 sequences, with approximately 14% seen only once. Jointly, the top ten make up 22% of the sample.

The V and J ends are trimmed by 1 base and 7 bases, leaving 11 bases between them. CDR1 is given as SGHTA and CDR2 as FQGNSA, both from the germline V gene. The CDR3 has 13 amino acids, counting the end cysteine and phenylalanine. CDR3 DNA only is kept here, 39 bases in frame from base 1. PBMCs were isolated by Ficoll-Paque density gradient centrifugation. The sequence came from a young man who had mild COVID-19 (a few samples of this study predate the infection). The sample titles of this study are shuffled in the database, so cell type and time point are left out; the donor was told from shared clones. This sequence uses TRBV7-2 and TRBJ2-7; TRBD1 is a weak D gene call, 5 bases matching. The sequenced material came from PBMCs or a T cell subset sorted from them (not recorded which). The nucleotide sequence reads TGTGCCAGCAGCTTAGGACAGCTTGGGGAGCAGTACTTC. Translated, it reads CASSLGQLGEQYF.